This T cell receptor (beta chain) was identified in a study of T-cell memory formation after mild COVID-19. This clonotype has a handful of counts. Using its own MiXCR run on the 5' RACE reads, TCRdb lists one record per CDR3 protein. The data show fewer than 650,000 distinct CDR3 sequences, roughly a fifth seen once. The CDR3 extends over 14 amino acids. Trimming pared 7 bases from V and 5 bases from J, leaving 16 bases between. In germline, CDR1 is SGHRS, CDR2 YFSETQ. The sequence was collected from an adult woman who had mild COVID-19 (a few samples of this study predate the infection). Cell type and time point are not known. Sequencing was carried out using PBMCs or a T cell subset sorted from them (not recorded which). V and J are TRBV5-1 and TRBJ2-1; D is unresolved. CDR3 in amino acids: CASGGWLGDNEQFF. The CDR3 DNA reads TGCGCCAGCGGTGGGTGGTTAGGCGACAATGAGCAGTTCTTC.